The T cell receptor beta chain under discussion was sequenced for a study of CD8 T cells in ankylosing spondylitis (dated by TCRdb to about 2017). Some background on the complete study: T cell receptor beta repertoires were profiled in healthy donors and ankylosing spondylitis patients so that disease-linked TCR variants could be found. The full study cohort was made up of about two dozen ankylosing spondylitis patients and 108 healthy donors. Peripheral blood was sampled, and synovial fluid was also collected from ankylosing spondylitis patients. The full study reports these points: A TCR beta motif of about 8 highly homologous amino acid variants appeared characteristic of blood from ankylosing spondylitis patients. A CD8+ phenotype was shown by the disease-linked clones, which were found at relatively low frequencies in peripheral blood. Some motif variants were previously reported in synovial fluid and blood of reactive arthritis patients, suggesting common disease-initiation mechanisms. Significant enrichment of the disease-linked clones was reported in matched synovial fluid samples from ankylosing spondylitis patients.

From V the trimming removes 3 bases and from J it removes 6 bases, while the gene matches leave 10 bases of the junction unaccounted for. Including cysteine and phenylalanine, the CDR3 has 17 amino acids. Only the CDR3 portion is preserved as DNA: 51 bases, with reading frame beginning at the first base. This clonotype was seen a few times. Its antigen specificity is not known. Base qualities were left out, and no much larger clone turns up one base away. TCRdb records Illumina HiSeq 2500 as the sequencer. TCR beta libraries were prepared by quantitative 5'-RACE with molecular barcodes. The original methods were these. A new computational method based on a probabilistic model of VDJ rearrangement was used to identify disease-linked TCR variants. Clones were called with MiXCR by TCRdb after fastp trimmed the public reads at Q25, and only in-frame beta chains were retained. Rows are combined by CDR3 protein, so each entry shows the most common genes and DNA. TCRdb, rather than the study authors, made the V and J calls. This sample holds 330,000 or so distinct CDR3 sequences; 8% were observed only once. 13% to 15% of the sample is taken by the ten largest.

This sequence uses TRBV12-3 or TRBV12-4 and TRBJ2-3; 12 junctional bases match TRBD2. Sequencing input: blood, either unsorted or a sorted T cell fraction (not recorded which). The source is a male donor with ankylosing spondylitis. The DNA is TGTGCCAGCAGTTTTGAGGCTAGCGGGAGGGCCGGGGATACGCAGTATTTT. The translation is CASSFEASGRAGDTQYF.